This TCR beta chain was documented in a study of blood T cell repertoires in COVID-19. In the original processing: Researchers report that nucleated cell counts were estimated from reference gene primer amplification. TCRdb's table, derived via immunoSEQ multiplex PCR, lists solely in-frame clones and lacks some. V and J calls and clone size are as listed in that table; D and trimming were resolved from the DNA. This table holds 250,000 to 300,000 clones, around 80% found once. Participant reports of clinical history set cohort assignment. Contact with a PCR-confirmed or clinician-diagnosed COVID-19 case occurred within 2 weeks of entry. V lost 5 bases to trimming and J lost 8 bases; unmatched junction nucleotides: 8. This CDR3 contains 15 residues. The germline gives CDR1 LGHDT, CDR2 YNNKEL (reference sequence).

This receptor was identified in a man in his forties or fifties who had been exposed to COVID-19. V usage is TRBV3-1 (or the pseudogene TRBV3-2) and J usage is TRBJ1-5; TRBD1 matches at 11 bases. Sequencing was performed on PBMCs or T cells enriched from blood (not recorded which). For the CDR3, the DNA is TGTGCCAGCAGCTTCGGACAGGGGGCTTATGAGCCCCAGCATTTT. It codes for CASSFGQGAYEPQHF.